This record concerns one T cell receptor beta chain sequence. Its antigen is unidentified. An end of the junction does not agree with germline; a read error may underlie this. Only Caucasian adults living in Nashville, Tennessee served as donors. The entry originates in a study of shared clonotypes between healthy human individuals. Findings and limits, study-wide: Relative to clonotypes present in all four donors, those not shared had lower generation probabilities.

Data came from immunoSEQ multiplex PCR; TCRdb stores just in-frame clones and leaves some out. The sample lists about 1 million clones; approximately 76% were seen once. This CDR3 has 17 residues. Germline values: CDR1 SSHAT, CDR2 FNYEAQ (reference sequence). This chain uses TRBV7-7 with TRBJ2-2, with 13 positions matching TRBD2. This sequence originates from a man younger than 35 in good health. The sample comprised memory CD4+ T cells sorted from blood. Regarding subset: CD45RA-negative fraction. The CDR3 region is CASSSGLAGLGTGELFF. DNA of the CDR3: TGTGCTAGCAGCTCGGGACTAGCGGGGCTAGGCACCGGGGAGCTGTTTTTT.